Listed below are T cell receptor beta chains from one sample, sequenced in a study of cytomegalovirus exposure and HLA in healthy donors. TCRdb's table, derived via immunoSEQ multiplex PCR, lists solely in-frame clones and lacks some. This table has about 200,000 clones, 79% appearing once. The sequenced material came from PBMCs. These receptors were taken from a young woman in good health and CMV-seropositive. CDR3s include the opening cysteine and the closing phenylalanine or tryptophan. The order of the fields is D gene, clone size, J gene, V gene, CDR3 DNA, CDR3 protein. D genes are given only for firm matches. Some rows have no size entry. The others give once, few or many, or a class for an expanded clone.

D: .; size: .; J: TRBJ2-7; V: TRBV7-2; DNA: TGTGCCAGCAGCTACGGCGGGAAGGAGCAGTACTTC; CDR3: CASSYGGKEQYF
D: TRBD1; size: .; J: TRBJ1-4; V: TRBV4-1; DNA: TGCGCCAGCAGAGTCACCGGGACAGGCGGTGAAAAACTGTTTTTT; CDR3: CASRVTGTGGEKLFF
D: .; size: .; J: TRBJ2-7; V: TRBV28; DNA: TGTGCCAGCAGTTCGACAGCCACCAGCTACGAGCAGTACTTC; CDR3: CASSSTATSYEQYF
D: .; size: .; J: TRBJ2-1; V: TRBV19; DNA: TGTGCCAGTCGAGGGGACCGGGAGATCCGTCATGAGCAGTTCTTC; CDR3: CASRGDREIRHEQFF
D: TRBD1; size: .; J: TRBJ2-5; V: TRBV7-8; DNA: TGTGCCAGCAGCTCCCCAAGTCGACAGGGAGAGACCCAGTACTTC; CDR3: CASSSPSRQGETQYF
D: TRBD1; size: .; J: TRBJ2-7; V: TRBV7-6; DNA: TGTGCCAGCAGCTACCCCCCGGGACAGGGGGACTACGAGCAGTACTTC; CDR3: CASSYPPGQGDYEQYF
D: .; size: .; J: TRBJ2-1; V: TRBV7-2; DNA: TGTGCCAGCAGCTCTCTAGGGGGTGAGCAGTTCTTC; CDR3: CASSSLGGEQFF
D: .; size: .; J: TRBJ2-2; V: TRBV5-1; DNA: TGCGCCAGCAGCTTGGCCGACACCGGGGAGCTGTTTTTT; CDR3: CASSLADTGELFF
D: .; size: few; J: TRBJ2-7; V: TRBV5-6; DNA: TGTGCCAGCAGCTTGGGGTCCGCCTCCAGGGTGTCCCACGAGCAGTACTTC; CDR3: CASSLGSASRVSHEQYF
D: .; size: .; J: TRBJ2-1; V: TRBV25-1; DNA: TGTGCCAGCAGTGTTAGCGGAGACTACAATGAGCAGTTCTTC; CDR3: CASSVSGDYNEQFF
D: .; size: .; J: TRBJ1-1; V: TRBV30; DNA: TGTGCCTGGAGTGACAGCCGGAACACTGAAGCTTTCTTT; CDR3: CAWSDSRNTEAFF
D: TRBD1; size: .; J: TRBJ2-5; V: TRBV7-2; DNA: TGTGCCAGCAGCCCGGGGGACAGGAGGGAGACCCAGTACTTC; CDR3: CASSPGDRRETQYF
D: TRBD1; size: .; J: TRBJ1-5; V: TRBV27; DNA: TGTGCCAGATACTATTGGACTCAGGGGGCTTGGCAGCCCCAGCATTTT; CDR3: CARYYWTQGAWQPQHF
D: .; size: .; J: TRBJ2-5; V: TRBV7-9; DNA: TGTGCCAGCAGCCCCCGGGCGGGGTTGCGGGCCCAAGAGACCCAGTACTTC; CDR3: CASSPRAGLRAQETQYF
D: .; size: .; J: TRBJ1-4; V: TRBV7-9; DNA: TGTGCCAGCAGCTCCGGACAGAGTAATAATGAAAAACTGTTTTTT; CDR3: CASSSGQSNNEKLFF
D: .; size: .; J: TRBJ1-1; V: TRBV20-1; DNA: TGCAGTGCCCTGGAAGCTTTCTTT; CDR3: CSALEAFF
D: .; size: .; J: TRBJ1-1; V: TRBV6-5; DNA: TGTGCCAGCACCGCAGGGTACGGGAACACTGAAGCTTTCTTT; CDR3: CASTAGYGNTEAFF
D: .; size: once; J: TRBJ1-1; V: TRBV4-1; DNA: TGCGCCAGCAGCCAAGGGCCGGAAGCTTTCTTT; CDR3: CASSQGPEAFF
D: TRBD1; size: .; J: TRBJ2-7; V: TRBV5-1; DNA: TGCGCCAGCAGCAGGGACAGGGCGTCTGACGAGCAGTACTTC; CDR3: CASSRDRASDEQYF
D: TRBD2; size: .; J: TRBJ2-7; V: TRBV6-1; DNA: TGTGCCAGCAGGAGCGCCCCAGCGGGGGTGGACGAGCAGTACTTC; CDR3: CASRSAPAGVDEQYF
D: .; size: .; J: TRBJ2-3; V: TRBV12-5; DNA: TGTGCTAGTGGTCCCCCGACTGAATCTAGCACAGATACGCAGTATTTT; CDR3: CASGPPTESSTDTQYF
D: TRBD2; size: .; J: TRBJ2-7; V: TRBV9; DNA: TGTGCCAGCAGCCCGAGACTAGCGGGGGGCTACGAGCAGTACTTC; CDR3: CASSPRLAGGYEQYF
D: TRBD1; size: few; J: TRBJ2-1; V: TRBV13; DNA: TGTGCCAGCAGCTCGAGGGACAGGAGTAGAAACAATGAGCAGTTCTTC; CDR3: CASSSRDRSRNNEQFF
D: TRBD1; size: few; J: TRBJ1-2; V: TRBV15; DNA: TGTGCCACCAGCCGAGGACAGGGTTACAGGAACTATGGCTACACCTTC; CDR3: CATSRGQGYRNYGYTF
D: TRBD1; size: .; J: TRBJ2-7; V: TRBV7-6; DNA: TGTGCCAGCAGCTTCTATGGGACAGGGAAGCGAAACGAGCAGTACTTC; CDR3: CASSFYGTGKRNEQYF
D: TRBD2; size: .; J: TRBJ2-1; V: TRBV13; DNA: TGTGCCAGCAGCCCAGAGCGCCAAGCGGGAGTAGACGACAATGAGCAGTTCTTC; CDR3: CASSPERQAGVDDNEQFF
D: .; size: .; J: TRBJ2-5; V: TRBV6-1; DNA: TGTGCCAGCAGTGAAGCGCAGGGCCACCAAGAGACCCAGTACTTC; CDR3: CASSEAQGHQETQYF
D: .; size: .; J: TRBJ1-4; V: TRBV5-1; DNA: TGCGCCAGCAGCTTGGTCACGGGAAAACTGTTTTTT; CDR3: CASSLVTGKLFF
D: .; size: .; J: TRBJ2-1; V: TRBV19; DNA: TGTGCCAGTACCAGGGATAGCTCCTACAATGAGCAGTTCTTC; CDR3: CASTRDSSYNEQFF
D: .; size: .; J: TRBJ2-7; V: TRBV28; DNA: TGTGCCAGCAGAGTAGGGGTTGTCTACGAGCAGTACTTC; CDR3: CASRVGVVYEQYF
D: .; size: .; J: TRBJ1-6; V: TRBV7-6; DNA: TGTGCCAGCAGCTTTAATTATGCGGATTCACCCCTCCACTTT; CDR3: CASSFNYADSPLHF
D: .; size: .; J: TRBJ2-7; V: TRBV11-2; DNA: TGTGCCAGCACCCGGGTCGAGCAGTACTTC; CDR3: CASTRVEQYF
D: .; size: .; J: TRBJ1-6; V: TRBV6-5; DNA: TGTGCCACACAGGAGTATAATTCACCCCTCCACTTT; CDR3: CATQEYNSPLHF
D: .; size: .; J: TRBJ2-1; V: TRBV15; DNA: TGTGCCACCGGGGCGGGGGCCAGGAATTACAATGAGCAGTTCTTC; CDR3: CATGAGARNYNEQFF
D: TRBD2; size: few; J: TRBJ2-1; V: TRBV5-1; DNA: TGCGCCAGCAGTCGGGCGGGGGGCAGTGAGCAGTTCTTC; CDR3: CASSRAGGSEQFF
D: TRBD1; size: .; J: TRBJ2-2; V: TRBV13; DNA: TGTGCCAGCAGAGACGGACAGGGGGCCGGGGAGCTGTTTTTT; CDR3: CASRDGQGAGELFF
D: TRBD2; size: .; J: TRBJ2-7; V: TRBV28; DNA: TGTGCCAGCAGGGGACTAGCGGGAACCTACGAGCAGTACTTC; CDR3: CASRGLAGTYEQYF
D: .; size: .; J: TRBJ1-4; V: TRBV19; DNA: TGTGCCGGCGCCCCGAGGGGAGGTCGGAATGAAAAACTGTTTTTT; CDR3: CAGAPRGGRNEKLFF